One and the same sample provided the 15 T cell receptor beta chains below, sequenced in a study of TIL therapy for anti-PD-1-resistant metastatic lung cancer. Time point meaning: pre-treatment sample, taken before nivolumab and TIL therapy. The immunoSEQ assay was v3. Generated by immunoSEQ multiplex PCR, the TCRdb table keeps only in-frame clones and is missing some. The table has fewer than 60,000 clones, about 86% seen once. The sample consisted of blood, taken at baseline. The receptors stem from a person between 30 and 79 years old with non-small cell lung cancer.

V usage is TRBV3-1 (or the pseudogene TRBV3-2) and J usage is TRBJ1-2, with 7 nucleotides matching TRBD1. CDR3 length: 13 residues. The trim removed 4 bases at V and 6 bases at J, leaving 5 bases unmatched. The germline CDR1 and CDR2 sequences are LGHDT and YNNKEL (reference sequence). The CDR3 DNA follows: TGTGCCAGCAGCCCGGACAGGAAAGATGGCTACACCTTC. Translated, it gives CASSPDRKDGYTF.

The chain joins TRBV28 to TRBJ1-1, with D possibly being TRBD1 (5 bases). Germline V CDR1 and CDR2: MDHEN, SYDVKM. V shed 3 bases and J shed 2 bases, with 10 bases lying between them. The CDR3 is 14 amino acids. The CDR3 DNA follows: TGTGCCAGCAGTTTCCCCGACAGAAACACTGAAGCTTTCTTT. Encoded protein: CASSFPDRNTEAFF.

The CDR3 is CASQWGTDTQYF. Written as DNA, the CDR3 is TGTGCCAGCCAGTGGGGGACAGATACGCAGTATTTT. The chain carries TRBV2 and TRBJ2-3, with D perhaps assigned TRBD1 or TRBD2 (5 bases each). Germline V gene data show CDR1 as SNHLY and CDR2 as FYNNEI. V was shortened by 8 bases and J by 3 bases, with 9 bases between the two germline ends. The CDR3 runs to 12 residues.

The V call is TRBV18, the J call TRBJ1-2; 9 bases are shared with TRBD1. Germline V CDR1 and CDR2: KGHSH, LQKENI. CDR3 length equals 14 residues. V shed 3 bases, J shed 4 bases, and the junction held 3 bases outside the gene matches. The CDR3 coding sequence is TGTGCCAGCTCACCGGGACAGGGTTCCTATGGCTACACCTTC. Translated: CASSPGQGSYGYTF.

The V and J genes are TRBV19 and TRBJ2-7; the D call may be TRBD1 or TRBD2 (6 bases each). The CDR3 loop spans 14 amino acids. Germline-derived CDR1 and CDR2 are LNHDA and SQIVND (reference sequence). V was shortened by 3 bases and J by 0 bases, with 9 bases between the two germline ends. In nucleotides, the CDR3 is TGTGCCAGTAGTATGGGGGGCAACTCCTACGAGCAGTACTTC. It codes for CASSMGGNSYEQYF.

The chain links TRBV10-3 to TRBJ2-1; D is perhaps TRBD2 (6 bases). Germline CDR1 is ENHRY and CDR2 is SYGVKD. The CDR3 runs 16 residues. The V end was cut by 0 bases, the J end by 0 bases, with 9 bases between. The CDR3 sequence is CAISESAGTSYNEQFF. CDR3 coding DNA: TGTGCCATCAGTGAGTCGGCGGGGACCTCCTACAATGAGCAGTTCTTC.

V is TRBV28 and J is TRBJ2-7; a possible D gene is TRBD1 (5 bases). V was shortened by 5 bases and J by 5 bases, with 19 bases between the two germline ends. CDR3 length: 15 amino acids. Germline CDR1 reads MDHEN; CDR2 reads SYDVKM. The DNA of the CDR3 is TGTGCCAGCAGTGCACAACAGGTCTTGTCCGACGAGCAGTACTTC. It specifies CASSAQQVLSDEQYF.

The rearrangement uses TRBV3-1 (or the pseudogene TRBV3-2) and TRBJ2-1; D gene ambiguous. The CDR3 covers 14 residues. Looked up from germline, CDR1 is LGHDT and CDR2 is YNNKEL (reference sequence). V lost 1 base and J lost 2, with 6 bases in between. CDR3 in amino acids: CASSQAATYNEQFF. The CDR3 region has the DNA TGTGCCAGCAGCCAAGCGGCAACCTACAATGAGCAGTTCTTC.

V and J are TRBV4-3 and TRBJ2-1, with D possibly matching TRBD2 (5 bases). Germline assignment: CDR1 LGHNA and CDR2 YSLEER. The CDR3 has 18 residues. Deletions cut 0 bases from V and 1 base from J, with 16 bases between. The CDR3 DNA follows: TGCGCCAGCAGCCAAGATCCCCCCCTACTAGAGTCCTACAATGAGCAGTTCTTC. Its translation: CASSQDPPLLESYNEQFF.

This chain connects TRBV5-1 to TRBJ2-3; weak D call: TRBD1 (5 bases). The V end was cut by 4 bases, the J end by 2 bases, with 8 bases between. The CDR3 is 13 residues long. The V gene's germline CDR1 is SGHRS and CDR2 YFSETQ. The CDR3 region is CASSKGDTDTQYF. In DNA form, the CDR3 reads TGCGCCAGCAGCAAAGGGGACACAGATACGCAGTATTTT.

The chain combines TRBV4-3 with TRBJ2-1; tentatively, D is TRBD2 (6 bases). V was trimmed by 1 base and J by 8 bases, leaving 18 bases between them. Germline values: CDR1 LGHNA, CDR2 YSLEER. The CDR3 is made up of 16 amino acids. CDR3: CASSQVSRVEGYEQFF. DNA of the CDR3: TGCGCCAGCAGCCAAGTTAGCAGAGTGGAGGGATATGAGCAGTTCTTC.

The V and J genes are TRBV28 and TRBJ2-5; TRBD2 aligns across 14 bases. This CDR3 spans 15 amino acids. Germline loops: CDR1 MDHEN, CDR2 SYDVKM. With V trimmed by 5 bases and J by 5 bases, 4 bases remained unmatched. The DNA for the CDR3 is TGTGCCAGCAGTCGTAGGACTAGCGGGAGGGAGACCCAGTACTTC. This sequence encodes CASSRRTSGRETQYF.

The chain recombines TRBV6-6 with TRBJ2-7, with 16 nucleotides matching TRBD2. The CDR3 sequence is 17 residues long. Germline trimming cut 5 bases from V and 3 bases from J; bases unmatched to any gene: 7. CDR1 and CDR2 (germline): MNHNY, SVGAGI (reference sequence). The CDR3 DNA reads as TGTGCCAGCAGTCCGATTGGGACTAGCGGGAGGGGCTACGAGCAGTACTTC. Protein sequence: CASSPIGTSGRGYEQYF.

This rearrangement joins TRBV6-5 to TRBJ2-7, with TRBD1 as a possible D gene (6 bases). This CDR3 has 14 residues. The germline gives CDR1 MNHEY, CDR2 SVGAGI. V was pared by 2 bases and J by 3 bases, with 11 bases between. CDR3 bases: TGTGCCAGCAGTTACGCCAGGGGCGTCTACGAGCAGTACTTC. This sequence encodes CASSYARGVYEQYF.

CDR3 residues: CAISERQGNEQYF. In DNA, the CDR3 is TGTGCCATCAGCGAGAGACAGGGCAACGAGCAGTACTTC. The chain has TRBV10-3 and TRBJ2-7, with 7 bases lining up with TRBD1. V trimming: 6 bases; J trimming: 5 bases; junction bases outside the gene matches: 7. CDR3 size: 13 residues. The germline CDR1 and CDR2 sequences are ENHRY and SYGVKD.